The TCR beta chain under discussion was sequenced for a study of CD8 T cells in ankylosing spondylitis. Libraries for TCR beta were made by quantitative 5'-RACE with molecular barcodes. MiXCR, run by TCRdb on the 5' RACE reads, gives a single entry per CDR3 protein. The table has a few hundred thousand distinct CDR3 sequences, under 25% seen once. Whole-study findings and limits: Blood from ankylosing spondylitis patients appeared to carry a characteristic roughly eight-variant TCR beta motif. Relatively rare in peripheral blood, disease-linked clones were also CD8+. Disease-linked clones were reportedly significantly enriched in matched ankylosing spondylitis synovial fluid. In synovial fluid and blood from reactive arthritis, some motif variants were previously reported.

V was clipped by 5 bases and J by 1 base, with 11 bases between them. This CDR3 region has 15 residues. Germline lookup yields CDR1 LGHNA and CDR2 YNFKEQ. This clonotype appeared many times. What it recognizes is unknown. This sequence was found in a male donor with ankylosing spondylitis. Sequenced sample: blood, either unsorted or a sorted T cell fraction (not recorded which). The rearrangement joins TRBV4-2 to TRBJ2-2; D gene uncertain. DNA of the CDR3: TGTGCCAGCAGCGCCGTGAACAGGAACACCGGGGAGCTGTTTTTT. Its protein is CASSAVNRNTGELFF.